This TCR beta chain appears in the sequencing data of a study of T cell clones after liver transplantation. TCRdb keeps only in-frame clones here, not all; method: immunoSEQ multiplex PCR. The sample lists 68,000 or so clones, more than 85% seen once, with 0.8% to 1% in the top ten. Points from the study as a whole: A significant post-transplant drop in circulating graft-donor-reactive CD4 TCRbeta sequences occurred in most of the 8 subjects.

Germline V lookup: CDR1 SGHRS, CDR2 YFSETQ. Trimming removed 4 bases from V and 3 bases from J; junction bases left unmatched: 4. The length of the CDR3 is 14 residues. A single count supports this clone. The antigen is undetermined. The V call is TRBV5-1, the J call TRBJ2-7; TRBD2 agrees at 10 bases. The material was CD4+ T cells from blood, obtained roughly 25 months after liver transplant. The receptor comes from a human patient who received a liver transplant. Some T cells may trace back to the graft donor. CDR3 in DNA: TGCGCCAGCAGCCGAAGCGGGGGGGACTACGAGCAGTACTTC. This sequence encodes CASSRSGGDYEQYF.